This T cell receptor (beta chain) is drawn from a study of cytomegalovirus exposure and HLA in healthy donors. Overall study results and limits: As was reported, the classifier diagnosed cytomegalovirus status with high specificity and sensitivity. Serostatus for CMV was the only available immune exposure information.

This clone was seen only once. The antigen remains undetermined. CDR1 SGHRS and CDR2 YFSETQ come from the germline V gene. The CDR3 is 16 amino acids. Trimming removed 0 bases from V and 4 bases from J; junction bases left unmatched: 7. This PCR relied on a set of 60 Vbeta primers and 13 Jbeta primers. The data were produced by immunoSEQ multiplex PCR, yet TCRdb's version contains in-frame clones alone and is incomplete. The sample shows roughly 110,000 clones, less than 80% of them seen only once. This chain joins TRBV5-1 and TRBJ1-3; 7 bases fit TRBD1. The clonotype comes from a young man in good health and CMV-seronegative. The sequencing input was PBMCs. The CDR3 DNA reads TGCGCCAGCAGCTTGGCCGGCAGGGGGACAGGAAACACCATATATTTT. Translating gives CASSLAGRGTGNTIYF.